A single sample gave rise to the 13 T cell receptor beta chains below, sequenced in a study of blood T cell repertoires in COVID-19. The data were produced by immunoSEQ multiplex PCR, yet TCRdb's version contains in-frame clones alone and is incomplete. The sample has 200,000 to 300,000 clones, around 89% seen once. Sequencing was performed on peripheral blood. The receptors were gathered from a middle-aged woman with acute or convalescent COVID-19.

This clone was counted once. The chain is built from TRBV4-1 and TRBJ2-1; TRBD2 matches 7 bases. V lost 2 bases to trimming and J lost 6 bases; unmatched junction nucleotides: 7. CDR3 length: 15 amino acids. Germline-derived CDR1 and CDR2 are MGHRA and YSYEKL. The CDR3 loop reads CASSQTETSFNEQFF. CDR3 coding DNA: TGCGCCAGCAGCCAAACCGAGACTAGCTTCAATGAGCAGTTCTTC.

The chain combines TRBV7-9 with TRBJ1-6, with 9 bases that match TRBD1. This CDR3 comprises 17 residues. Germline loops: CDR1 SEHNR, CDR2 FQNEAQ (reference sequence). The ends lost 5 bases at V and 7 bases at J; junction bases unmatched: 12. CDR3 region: CASSPGTGPSGNSPLHF. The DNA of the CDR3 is TGTGCCAGCAGCCCCGGGACAGGGCCCTCGGGGAATTCACCCCTCCACTTT.

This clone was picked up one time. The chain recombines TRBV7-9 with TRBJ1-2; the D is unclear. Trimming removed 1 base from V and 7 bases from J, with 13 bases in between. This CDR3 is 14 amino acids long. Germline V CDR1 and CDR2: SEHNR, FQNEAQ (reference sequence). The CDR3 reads CASSLVSGFGGYTF. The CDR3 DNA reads TGTGCCAGCAGCTTAGTGTCCGGGTTTGGTGGCTACACCTTC.

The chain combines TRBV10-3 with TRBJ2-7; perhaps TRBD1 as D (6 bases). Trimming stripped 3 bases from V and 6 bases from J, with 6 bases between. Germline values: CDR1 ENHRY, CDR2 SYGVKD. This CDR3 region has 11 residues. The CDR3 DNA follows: TGTGCCATCAGTGAAGGGGGCGAGCAGTACGTC. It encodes CAISEGGEQYV.

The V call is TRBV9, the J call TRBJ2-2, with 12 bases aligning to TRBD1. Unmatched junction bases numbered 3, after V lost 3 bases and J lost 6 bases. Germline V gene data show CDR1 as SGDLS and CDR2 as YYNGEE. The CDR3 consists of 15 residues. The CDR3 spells CASSGGTGGAGELFF. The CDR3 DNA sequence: TGTGCCAGCAGCGGTGGGACAGGGGGCGCCGGGGAGCTGTTTTTT.

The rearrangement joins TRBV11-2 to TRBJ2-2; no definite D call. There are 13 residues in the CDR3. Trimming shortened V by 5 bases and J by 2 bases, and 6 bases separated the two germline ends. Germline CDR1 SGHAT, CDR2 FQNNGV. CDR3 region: CASSRHNTGELFF. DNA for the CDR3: TGTGCCAGCAGCCGACACAACACCGGGGAGCTGTTTTTT. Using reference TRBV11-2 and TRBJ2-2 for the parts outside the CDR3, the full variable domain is EAGVAQSPRYKIIEKRQSVAFWCNPISGHATLYWYQQILGQGPKLLIQFQNNGVVDDSQLPKDRFSAERLKGVDSTLKIQPAKLEDSAVYLCASSRHNTGELFFGEGSRLTVL.

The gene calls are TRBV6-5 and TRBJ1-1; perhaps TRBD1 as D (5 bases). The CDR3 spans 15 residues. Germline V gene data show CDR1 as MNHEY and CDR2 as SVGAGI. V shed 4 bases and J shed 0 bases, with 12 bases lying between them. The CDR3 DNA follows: TGTGCCAGCAGTTCGGGACTTCCGCTGAACACTGAAGCTTTCTTT. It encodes CASSSGLPLNTEAFF.

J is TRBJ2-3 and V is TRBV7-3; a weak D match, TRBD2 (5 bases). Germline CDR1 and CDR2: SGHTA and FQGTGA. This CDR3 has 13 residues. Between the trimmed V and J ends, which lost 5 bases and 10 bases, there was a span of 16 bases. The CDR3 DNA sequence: TGTGCCAGCAGCCTAAGTCGGCTAGCTCCGCAGTATTTT. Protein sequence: CASSLSRLAPQYF.

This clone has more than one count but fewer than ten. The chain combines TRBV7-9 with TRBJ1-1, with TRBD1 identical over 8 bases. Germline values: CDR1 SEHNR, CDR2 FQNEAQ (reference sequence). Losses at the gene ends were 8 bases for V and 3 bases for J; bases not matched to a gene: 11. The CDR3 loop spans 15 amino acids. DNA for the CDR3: TGTGCCAGCTTCTCCTGGACAGGGCGGGACACTGAAGCTTTCTTT. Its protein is CASFSWTGRDTEAFF.

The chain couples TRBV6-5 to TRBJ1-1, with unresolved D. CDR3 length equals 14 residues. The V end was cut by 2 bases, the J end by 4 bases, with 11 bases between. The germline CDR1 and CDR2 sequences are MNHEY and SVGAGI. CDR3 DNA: TGTGCCAGCAGTTACGGCAGAATATCCACTGAAGCTTTCTTT. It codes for CASSYGRISTEAFF.

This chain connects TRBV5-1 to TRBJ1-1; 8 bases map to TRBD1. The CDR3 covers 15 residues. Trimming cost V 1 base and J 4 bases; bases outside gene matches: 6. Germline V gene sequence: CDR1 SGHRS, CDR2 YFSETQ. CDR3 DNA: TGCGCCAGCAGCTTGATAGACAGGGGAAGCACTGAAGCTTTCTTT. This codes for CASSLIDRGSTEAFF.

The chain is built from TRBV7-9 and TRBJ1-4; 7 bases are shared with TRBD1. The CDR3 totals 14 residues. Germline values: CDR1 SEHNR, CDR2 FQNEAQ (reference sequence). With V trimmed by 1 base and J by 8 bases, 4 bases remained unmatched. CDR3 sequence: CASSLGTGAEKLFF. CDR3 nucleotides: TGTGCCAGCAGCTTAGGGACAGGAGCCGAAAAACTGTTTTTT.

CDR3 coding DNA: TGTGCCAGCAGCCCGGGACAGAGATACACTGAAGCTTTCTTT. Amino acid sequence: CASSPGQRYTEAFF. The chain uses TRBV7-8 and TRBJ1-1; 7 bases line up with TRBD1. The length of the CDR3 is 14 residues. V dropped 5 bases and J dropped 3; count of bases not matched to a gene: 6. Germline V gene lookup returns CDR1 SGHVS and CDR2 FQNEAQ. The whole variable domain, remainder taken from reference TRBV7-8 and TRBJ1-1, is GAGVSQSPRYKVAKRGQDVALRCDPISGHVSLFWYQQALGQGPEFLTYFQNEAQLDKSGLPSDRFFAERPEGSVSTLKIQRTQQEDSAVYLCASSPGQRYTEAFFGQGTRLTVV.